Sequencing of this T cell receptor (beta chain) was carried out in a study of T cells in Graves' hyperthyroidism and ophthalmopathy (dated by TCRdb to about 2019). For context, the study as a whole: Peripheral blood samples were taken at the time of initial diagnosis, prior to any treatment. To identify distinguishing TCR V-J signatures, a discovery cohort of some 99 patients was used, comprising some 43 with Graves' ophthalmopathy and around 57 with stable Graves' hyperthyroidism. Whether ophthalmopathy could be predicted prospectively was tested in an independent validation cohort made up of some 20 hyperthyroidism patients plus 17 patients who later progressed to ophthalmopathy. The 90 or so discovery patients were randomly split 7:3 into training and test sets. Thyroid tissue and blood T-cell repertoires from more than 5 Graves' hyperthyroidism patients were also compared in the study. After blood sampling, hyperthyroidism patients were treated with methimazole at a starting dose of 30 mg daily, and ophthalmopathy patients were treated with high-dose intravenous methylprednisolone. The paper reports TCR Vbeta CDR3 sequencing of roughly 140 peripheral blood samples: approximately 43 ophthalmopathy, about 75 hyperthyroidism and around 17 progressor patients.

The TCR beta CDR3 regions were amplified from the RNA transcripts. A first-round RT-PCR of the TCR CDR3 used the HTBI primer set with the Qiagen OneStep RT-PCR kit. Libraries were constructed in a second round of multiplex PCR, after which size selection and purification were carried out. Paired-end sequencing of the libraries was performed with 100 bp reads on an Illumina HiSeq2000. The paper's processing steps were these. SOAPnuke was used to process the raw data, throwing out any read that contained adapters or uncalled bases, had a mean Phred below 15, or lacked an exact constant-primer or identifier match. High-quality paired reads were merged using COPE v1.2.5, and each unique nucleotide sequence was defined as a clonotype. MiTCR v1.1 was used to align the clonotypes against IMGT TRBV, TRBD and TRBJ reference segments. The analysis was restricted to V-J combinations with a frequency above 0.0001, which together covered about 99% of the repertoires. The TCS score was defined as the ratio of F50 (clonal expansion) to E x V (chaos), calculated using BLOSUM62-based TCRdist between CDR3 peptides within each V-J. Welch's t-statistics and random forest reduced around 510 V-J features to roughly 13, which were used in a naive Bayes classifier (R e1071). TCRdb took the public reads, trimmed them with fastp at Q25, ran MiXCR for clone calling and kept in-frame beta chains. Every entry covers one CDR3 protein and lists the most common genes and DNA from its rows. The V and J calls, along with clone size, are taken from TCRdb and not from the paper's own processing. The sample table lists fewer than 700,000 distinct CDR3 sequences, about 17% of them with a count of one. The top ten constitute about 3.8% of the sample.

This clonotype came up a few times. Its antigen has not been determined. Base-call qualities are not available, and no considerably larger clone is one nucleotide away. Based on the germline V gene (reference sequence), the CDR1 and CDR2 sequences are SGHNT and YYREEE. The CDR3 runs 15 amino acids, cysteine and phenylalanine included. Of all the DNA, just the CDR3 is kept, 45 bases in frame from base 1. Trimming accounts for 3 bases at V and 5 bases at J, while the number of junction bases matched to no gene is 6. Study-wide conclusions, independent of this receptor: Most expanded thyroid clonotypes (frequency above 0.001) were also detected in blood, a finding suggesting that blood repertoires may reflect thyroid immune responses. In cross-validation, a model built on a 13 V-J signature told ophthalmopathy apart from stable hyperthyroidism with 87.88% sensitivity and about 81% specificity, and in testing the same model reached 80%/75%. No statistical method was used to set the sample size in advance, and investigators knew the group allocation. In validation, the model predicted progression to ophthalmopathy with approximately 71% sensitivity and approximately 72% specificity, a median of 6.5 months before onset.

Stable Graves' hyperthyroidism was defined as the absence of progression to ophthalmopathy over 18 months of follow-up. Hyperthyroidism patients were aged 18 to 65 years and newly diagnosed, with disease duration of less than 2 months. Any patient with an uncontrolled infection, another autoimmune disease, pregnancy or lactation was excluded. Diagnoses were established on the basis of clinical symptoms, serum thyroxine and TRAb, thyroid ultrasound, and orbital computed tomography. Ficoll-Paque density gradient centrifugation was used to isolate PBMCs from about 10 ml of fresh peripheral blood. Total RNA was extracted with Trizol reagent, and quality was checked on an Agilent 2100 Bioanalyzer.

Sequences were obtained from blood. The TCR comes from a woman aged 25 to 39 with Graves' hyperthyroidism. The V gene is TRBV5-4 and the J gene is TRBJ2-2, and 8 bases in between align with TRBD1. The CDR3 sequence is CASSSQGALTGELFF. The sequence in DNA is TGTGCCAGCAGCTCCCAGGGGGCGCTGACCGGGGAGCTGTTTTTT.